A single sample is the source of the 32 T cell receptor beta chains below, sequenced in a study of blood T cells in healthy people across ages. A second PCR, run for about 6 to 11 cycles, used a sample-barcoded 5' primer plus a J-beta primer mix. TCRdb fed the 5' RACE reads into MiXCR, producing one record per CDR3 protein. The data show roughly 1.5 million distinct CDR3 sequences, with about 45% seen just once and about 4.1% held by the top ten. The sequenced material came from blood. These receptors were obtained from a woman under 30 in good health.

This clonotype was counted only a few times. This sequence joins TRBV28 and TRBJ1-5; D unclear. The CDR3 extends over 15 amino acids. Trimming pared 3 bases from V and 2 bases from J, leaving 11 bases between. Germline CDR1 is MDHEN and CDR2 is SYDVKM. The CDR3 protein is CASSFGKRGNQPQHF. The CDR3 nucleotides read TGTGCCAGCAGTTTTGGGAAGAGGGGCAATCAGCCCCAGCATTTT.

This clonotype was detected a few times. The rearrangement links TRBV29-1 to TRBJ1-4, with D possibly being TRBD1 (5 bases). The ends were cut back, 4 bases at V and 10 bases at J, with 13 bases in the middle. The germline CDR1 and CDR2 sequences are SQVTM and ANQGSEA. This CDR3 spans 12 amino acids. The CDR3 coding sequence is TGCAGCGTTGGGGGGGGAGCGGGAAAACTGTTTTTT. It encodes CSVGGGAGKLFF. Together with reference TRBV29-1 and TRBJ1-4, the CDR3 gives the full variable domain: SAVISQKPSRDICQRGTSLTIQCQVDSQVTMMFWYRQQPGQSLTLIATANQGSEATYESGFVIDKFPISRPNLTFSTLTVSNMSPEDSSIYLCSVGGGAGKLFFGSGTQLSVL.

This clonotype appeared a few times. The CDR3 protein is CASSPRGRESPYNEQFF. The DNA of the CDR3 is TGTGCCAGCAGCCCCCGAGGGCGGGAGAGCCCCTACAATGAGCAGTTCTTC. The chain uses TRBV9 and TRBJ2-1; TRBD2 matches 7 bases. Unmatched junction bases numbered 12, after V lost 4 bases and J lost 2 bases. CDR1 and CDR2 from the germline V gene are SGDLS and YYNGEE. This CDR3 comprises 17 residues.

J is TRBJ2-1 and V is TRBV18, with TRBD1 identical over 7 bases. The assigned J gene may be wrong: the sequence end matches TRBJ2-7 better. Germline V gives CDR1 KGHSH, CDR2 LQKENI. The CDR3 length is 16 residues. The CDR3 is CASSYSGTESYNEQYF. As DNA, the CDR3 is TGTGCCAGCTCGTACTCCGGGACAGAGTCCTACAATGAGCAGTACTTC.

The V call is TRBV4-1, the J call TRBJ2-1; D remains unclear. The germline V gene encodes CDR1 MGHRA and CDR2 YSYEKL. The CDR3 contains 16 residues. Trimming stripped 1 base from V and 0 bases from J, with 10 bases between. This CDR3 is CASSQVSESSYNEQFF. In nucleotides, the CDR3 is TGCGCCAGCAGCCAAGTGTCGGAGAGCTCCTACAATGAGCAGTTCTTC.

With regard to this clonotype: This may come from a read error, since a much larger clone is one base off. V and J are TRBV2 and TRBJ2-7, with D unclear. The length of the CDR3 is 13 residues. Per germline, CDR1 SNHLY and CDR2 FYNNEI. V shed 4 bases and J shed 7 bases, with 14 bases lying between them. The CDR3 here is CASSVDTYNEQYF. In nucleotides, the CDR3 is TGTGCCAGCAGTGTTGATACCTACAATGAGCAGTACTTC.

Points on this clonotype: One end of the junction fails to match germline, which may point to a read error. The V call is TRBV9, the J call TRBJ2-3; no firm D call. Germline CDR1 and CDR2: SGDLS and YYNGEE. The CDR3 covers 15 residues. The CDR3 nucleotides read TGTGTCAGCAGCCCTCATGACCTTAGCACAGATACGCAGTATTTT. It yields the protein CVSSPHDLSTDTQYF.

As concerns this clonotype: Without the conserved terminal phenylalanine or tryptophan, this CDR3 likely stems from a read error. This rearrangement joins TRBV4-2 to TRBJ2-4; the D call may be TRBD1 or TRBD2 (5 bases each). V gave up 3 bases and J gave up 8 bases, with 17 bases separating them. Germline V gene lookup returns CDR1 LGHNA and CDR2 YNFKEQ. This CDR3 is 15 amino acids long. The CDR3 here is CASSHRDGNTDIQYL. CDR3 nucleotide sequence: TGTGCCAGCAGCCACCGGGACGGCAATACGGACATTCAGTACCTC.

The chain couples TRBV9 to TRBJ2-3; 8 nucleotides agree with TRBD2. V dropped 3 bases and J dropped 7; count of bases not matched to a gene: 7. This CDR3 region has 14 residues. Germline V gene sequence: CDR1 SGDLS, CDR2 YYNGEE. CDR3 sequence (DNA): TGTGCCAGCAGCGATACTAGCGGCCGGCATACGCAGTATTTT. This codes for CASSDTSGRHTQYF.

There are a few counts of this clonotype. The V gene is TRBV10-3, the J gene TRBJ2-7, with TRBD2 matching over 7 bases. V was clipped by 0 bases and J by 3 bases; unmatched bases: 2. Germline-derived CDR1 and CDR2 are ENHRY and SYGVKD. CDR3 length: 14 amino acids. CDR3 bases: TGTGCCATCAGTGAGTCGGGGGGGATCTACGAGCAGTACTTC. It codes for CAISESGGIYEQYF.

The V gene is TRBV20-1, the J gene TRBJ2-1; TRBD2 might be the D (5 bases). V was trimmed by 0 bases and J by 13 bases, leaving 25 bases between them. The CDR3 is 16 amino acids. Germline-derived CDR1 and CDR2 are DFQATT and SNEGSKA (reference sequence). The CDR3 DNA reads as TGCAGTGCTAGAGATGCAGTCCGGGCTAGCAAAGAGACCCAGTTCTTC. Amino acid sequence: CSARDAVRASKETQFF.

This clonotype was counted a few times. This chain links TRBV12-3 or TRBV12-4 with TRBJ2-7; D possibly corresponds to TRBD2 (5 bases). Trimming stripped 6 bases from V and 0 bases from J, with 15 bases between. This CDR3 spans 15 amino acids. CDR3 loop: CASRSPGGRSYEQYF. The CDR3 DNA reads TGTGCCAGCAGATCCCCCGGCGGGCGCTCCTACGAGCAGTACTTC.

This sequence joins TRBV7-9 and TRBJ2-1; 7 bases fit TRBD2. Germline V CDR1 and CDR2: SEHNR, FQNEAQ (reference sequence). J gave up 0 bases and V 5 bases, and 10 bases lay outside the gene matches. The CDR3 contains 17 residues. In DNA, the CDR3 is TGTGCCAGCAGCCGAAGCGGGGCGATTAGCTCCTACAATGAGCAGTTCTTC. It yields the protein CASSRSGAISSYNEQFF.

The gene calls are TRBV12-3 or TRBV12-4 and TRBJ1-2; D is ambiguous. The V gene lost 5 bases and the J gene lost 3 bases, with 10 bases spanning the gap. The length of the CDR3 is 13 residues. In DNA, the CDR3 is TGTGCCAGCAGTGTAACGGAGTACTATGGCTACACCTTC. Translated, it gives CASSVTEYYGYTF.

This clonotype was counted a single time. Mismatch with germline at one junction end may stem from a read error. The chain has TRBV6-6 and TRBJ2-1, with no clear D. The CDR3 has 15 amino acids. CDR1 and CDR2 from the germline V gene are MNHNY and SVGAGI (reference sequence). DNA of the CDR3: TGTGCCAGCAGTACGCACGGTAGCTCCGACAATGAGCAGTTCTTC. Translated, it gives CASSTHGSSDNEQFF.

The chain has TRBV7-2 and TRBJ2-1; TRBD1 matches at 8 bases. Trimming took 3 bases from V and 9 from J; bases not matched to a gene: 7. Germline-derived CDR1 and CDR2 are SGHTA and FQGNSA. CDR3 length equals 14 residues. The CDR3 loop is CASSLETGVAEQFF. The DNA of the CDR3 is TGTGCCAGCAGCTTGGAGACAGGGGTGGCTGAGCAGTTCTTC. The variable domain in full, completed from reference TRBV7-2 and TRBJ2-1, reads GAGVSQSPSNKVTEKGKDVELRCDPISGHTALYWYRQSLGQGLEFLIYFQGNSAPDKSGLPSDRFSAERTGGSVSTLTIQRTQQEDSAVYLCASSLETGVAEQFFGPGTRLTVL.

This clonotype came up a few times. The chain links TRBV9 to TRBJ1-5; tentatively, D is TRBD1 (5 bases). Germline values: CDR1 SGDLS, CDR2 YYNGEE. The CDR3 has 15 amino acids. V was cut by 4 bases and J by 5 bases, with 16 bases left in between. CDR3 sequence: CASSLGGRADQPQHF. CDR3 coding DNA: TGTGCCAGCAGCCTCGGGGGGAGGGCCGATCAGCCCCAGCATTTT.

V and J are TRBV20-1 and TRBJ1-3; no definite D call. There are 13 residues in the CDR3. Trimming removed 5 bases at V and 2 bases at J, with 10 bases between. The germline V gene encodes CDR1 DFQATT and CDR2 SNEGSKA (reference sequence). The CDR3 loop is CSAEGLAGNTIYF. As DNA, the CDR3 is TGCAGTGCTGAGGGCTTGGCTGGAAACACCATATATTTT.

V gene TRBV12-3 or TRBV12-4 combines with J gene TRBJ2-4; TRBD1 matches 7 bases. After removal of 5 bases from V and 0 bases from J, the junction contained 16 bases not matched to a gene. The CDR3 is made up of 19 amino acids. CDR3: CASSLAPISTGLAKNIQYF. CDR3 bases: TGTGCCAGCAGTCTCGCCCCAATTTCGACAGGGTTAGCCAAAAACATTCAGTACTTC.

This chain links TRBV6-6 with TRBJ2-1; D uncertain. Matching the DNA end better, TRBJ2-7 makes the J call doubtful. CDR1 is MNHNY, CDR2 SVGAGI, per germline (reference sequence). CDR3 size: 12 residues. The CDR3 loop reads CASRPVSGEQYF. CDR3 nucleotide sequence: TGTGCCAGCAGGCCCGTCTCTGGCGAGCAGTACTTC.

The chain uses TRBV6-6 and TRBJ2-7; D is unclear. Germline CDR1 and CDR2: MNHNY and SVGAGI (reference sequence). The CDR3 contains 13 residues. The V gene lost 6 bases and the J gene lost 5 bases, with 14 bases spanning the gap. The CDR3 nucleotides read TGTGCCAGCAGCCCAACCCCAGTGCACGAGCAGTACTTC. It translates to CASSPTPVHEQYF.

The chain links TRBV11-2 to TRBJ1-1; no clear D. The V and J ends lost 2 bases and 2 bases respectively, with 9 bases between them. CDR3 length: 14 residues. Looked up from germline, CDR1 is SGHAT and CDR2 is FQNNGV. CDR3 amino acids: CASSLTPLNTEAFF. The DNA for the CDR3 is TGTGCCAGCAGCTTAACCCCGTTAAACACTGAAGCTTTCTTT.

This clonotype was detected only a few times. The gene calls are TRBV20-1 and TRBJ1-4, with D tentatively TRBD1 (5 bases). With 2 bases removed from V and 4 bases from J, the gap between germline ends came to 11 bases. CDR1 and CDR2 from the germline V gene are DFQATT and SNEGSKA (reference sequence). The CDR3 sequence is 14 residues long. The CDR3 nucleotides read TGCAGTGCTAGACATGACAGCCTTAATGAAAAACTGTTTTTT. The encoded protein is CSARHDSLNEKLFF.

The gene calls are TRBV29-1 and TRBJ1-2; D perhaps matches TRBD1 (5 bases). This CDR3 comprises 12 residues. V lost 3 bases to trimming and J lost 6 bases, with 11 bases between them. Germline lookup yields CDR1 SQVTM and CDR2 ANQGSEA. The CDR3 DNA reads as TGCAGCGTTGAGATCGGAGGGGATGGCTACACCTTC. It translates to CSVEIGGDGYTF.

In its sample, this clonotype was seen once. The chain couples TRBV20-1 to TRBJ2-1; D might be TRBD1 (6 bases). The CDR3 is 13 amino acids. V lost 2 bases to trimming and J lost 9 bases, with 14 bases between them. Germline V gene sequence: CDR1 DFQATT, CDR2 SNEGSKA (reference sequence). The DNA for the CDR3 is TGCAGTGCTAGAAGGCAGGGGTTGGGTGAGCAGTTCTTC. It encodes CSARRQGLGEQFF.

In its sample, this clonotype was seen a few times. The chain links TRBV4-2 to TRBJ1-4, with a possible D match to TRBD1 (6 bases). Trimming pared 0 bases from V and 4 bases from J, leaving 12 bases between. The germline V gene encodes CDR1 LGHNA and CDR2 YNFKEQ. CDR3 size: 16 residues. This CDR3 reads CASSQDRGGNNEKLFF. The CDR3 nucleotides are TGTGCCAGCAGCCAAGATCGGGGGGGCAATAATGAAAAACTGTTTTTT.

In nucleotides, the CDR3 is TGTGCCAGCAGATTGGGACTAGCGGAAAGAGAGACCCAGTACTTC. Amino acids: CASRLGLAERETQYF. V and J are TRBV14 and TRBJ2-5; 11 nucleotides match TRBD2. V dropped 6 bases and J dropped 4; count of bases not matched to a gene: 7. This CDR3 is built from 15 residues. Germline CDR1 SGHDN, CDR2 FVKESK.

The rearrangement links TRBV10-3 to TRBJ2-7; TRBD2 might be the D (6 bases). The V end lost 8 bases, the J end lost 1 base, and 12 bases lay between the germline ends. The CDR3 is made up of 13 amino acids. In germline, CDR1 is ENHRY, CDR2 SYGVKD. CDR3 protein: CAIGGTESYEQYF. The CDR3 region has the DNA TGTGCCATCGGAGGGACTGAATCCTACGAGCAGTACTTC.

This clonotype has more than one count but fewer than ten. The V and J genes are TRBV7-2 and TRBJ2-3; 12 bases fit TRBD2. After removal of 5 bases from V and 5 bases from J, the junction contained 5 bases not matched to a gene. Germline CDR1 is SGHTA and CDR2 is FQGNSA. The CDR3 has 15 residues. CDR3: CASSGWTSGKDTQYF. Here the CDR3 DNA reads TGTGCCAGCAGCGGATGGACTAGCGGGAAAGATACGCAGTATTTT.

This clonotype was picked up a small number of times. This chain joins TRBV9 and TRBJ2-7; 11 bases line up with TRBD1. The junction had 2 bases not matched to a gene; V was cut back by 0 bases and J by 0 bases. Germline assignment: CDR1 SGDLS and CDR2 YYNGEE. This CDR3 has 16 amino acids. CDR3 bases: TGTGCCAGCAGCGTAGCTGGGACAGGGGGCTCCTACGAGCAGTACTTC. It translates to CASSVAGTGGSYEQYF. The variable domain in full, completed from reference TRBV9 and TRBJ2-7, reads DSGVTQTPKHLITATGQRVTLRCSPRSGDLSVYWYQQSLDQGLQFLIQYYNGEERAKGNILERFSAQQFPDLHSELNLSSLELGDSALYFCASSVAGTGGSYEQYFGPGTRLTVT.

The chain uses TRBV6-1 and TRBJ2-1, with D perhaps TRBD2 (5 bases). Germline CDR1 and CDR2: MNHNS and SASEGT. V shed 9 bases and J shed 7 bases, with 19 bases lying between them. The CDR3 extends over 14 amino acids. CDR3 region: CASVSVGVWNEQFF. The CDR3 DNA follows: TGTGCCAGTGTATCGGTCGGGGTGTGGAATGAGCAGTTCTTC.

V and J are TRBV11-2 and TRBJ1-6; TRBD1 matches at 9 bases. The V gene end was trimmed by 2 bases and the J gene end by 6 bases; junction bases not matched to a gene: 8. CDR1 and CDR2 from the germline V gene are SGHAT and FQNNGV. CDR3 length equals 17 residues. CDR3 sequence reads: CASSLLQGAVFNSPLHF. DNA of the CDR3: TGTGCCAGCAGCTTACTACAGGGGGCGGTTTTTAATTCACCCCTCCACTTT.